This T cell receptor beta chain was identified in a study of OX40 agonist ivuxolimab in advanced cancers. Study-wide results and limits: Averaged across samples, CD8+ T cells carried more expanded clones than CD4+ did. Partial responders treated at 0.1-3.0 mg/kg exhibited clonal expansion among the lowest measured.

This CDR3 region has 17 residues. In germline, CDR1 is MNHNS, CDR2 SASEGT. The junction had 8 bases not matched to a gene; V was cut back by 1 base and J by 5 bases. About this clone itself: Its antigen is currently unknown.

Clones were sequenced by immunoSEQ multiplex PCR, and TCRdb holds only the in-frame ones, with some missing. Of under 70,000 clones detected, roughly 81% appear once; the ten largest clones hold under 2.5%. The receptor's source is an adult with an advanced solid tumor such as melanoma, head and neck, liver or kidney cancer. The sample was CD4+ or CD8+ T cells sorted from blood, taken in a trial of the OX40 agonist ivuxolimab. The V and J genes are TRBV6-1 and TRBJ2-3; 11 bases agree with TRBD2. CDR3: CASSEGGSGRAGDTQYF. The CDR3 nucleotides read TGTGCCAGCAGTGAAGGGGGTAGCGGGAGGGCCGGAGATACGCAGTATTTT.